This T cell receptor (beta chain) was documented in a study of cytomegalovirus exposure and HLA in healthy donors. This PCR relied on a set of 60 Vbeta primers and 13 Jbeta primers. The table came from immunoSEQ multiplex PCR; TCRdb's copy has only in-frame clones and leaves some out. Altogether 100,000 to 150,000 clones are present, around 77% being singletons, with the ten largest covering 4.5% to 6%. This CDR3 contains 14 residues. Per germline, CDR1 MDHEN and CDR2 SYDVKM. With 3 bases removed from V and 4 bases from J, the gap between germline ends came to 12 bases. The chain has TRBV28 and TRBJ1-1, with D maybe TRBD1 (5 bases). The sequence was collected from a man aged 18 to 35 in good health and CMV-seropositive. Material for sequencing was PBMCs. The CDR3 loop is CASSFPHRSTEAFF. In nucleotides, the CDR3 is TGTGCCAGCAGTTTCCCCCACAGGTCCACTGAAGCTTTCTTT.